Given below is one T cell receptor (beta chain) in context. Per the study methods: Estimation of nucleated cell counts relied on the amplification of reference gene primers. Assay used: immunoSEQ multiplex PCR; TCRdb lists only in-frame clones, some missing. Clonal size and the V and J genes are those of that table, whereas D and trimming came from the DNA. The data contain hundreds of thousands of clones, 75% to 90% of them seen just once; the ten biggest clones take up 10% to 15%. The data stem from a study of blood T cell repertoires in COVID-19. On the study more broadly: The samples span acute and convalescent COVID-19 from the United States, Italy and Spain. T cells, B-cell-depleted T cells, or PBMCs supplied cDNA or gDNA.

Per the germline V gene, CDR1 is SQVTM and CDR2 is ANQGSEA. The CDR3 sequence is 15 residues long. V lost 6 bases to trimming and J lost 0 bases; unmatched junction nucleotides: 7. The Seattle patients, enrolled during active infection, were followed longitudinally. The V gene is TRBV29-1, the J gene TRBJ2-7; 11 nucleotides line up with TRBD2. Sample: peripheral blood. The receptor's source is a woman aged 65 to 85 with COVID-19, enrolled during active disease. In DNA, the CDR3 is TGCAGCGTCTTAAAACTAGCGGGGGCCTCCTACGAGCAGTACTTC. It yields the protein CSVLKLAGASYEQYF.